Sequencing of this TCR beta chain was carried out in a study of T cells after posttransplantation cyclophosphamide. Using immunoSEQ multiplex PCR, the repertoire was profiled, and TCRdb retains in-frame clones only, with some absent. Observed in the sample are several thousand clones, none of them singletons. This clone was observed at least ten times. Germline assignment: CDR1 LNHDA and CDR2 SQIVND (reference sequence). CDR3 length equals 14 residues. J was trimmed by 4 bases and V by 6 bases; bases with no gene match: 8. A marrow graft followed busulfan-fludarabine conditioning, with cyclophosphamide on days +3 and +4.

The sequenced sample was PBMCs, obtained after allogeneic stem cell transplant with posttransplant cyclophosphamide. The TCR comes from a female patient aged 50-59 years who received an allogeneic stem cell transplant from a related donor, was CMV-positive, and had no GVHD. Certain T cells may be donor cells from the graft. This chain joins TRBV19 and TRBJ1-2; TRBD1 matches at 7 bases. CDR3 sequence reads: CASRISGTVYGYTF. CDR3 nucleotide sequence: TGTGCCAGTAGGATCTCCGGGACAGTCTATGGCTACACCTTC.